Listed here are 18 T cell receptor beta chains from one sample, sequenced in a study of T-cell memory formation after mild COVID-19. TCRdb reprocessed the 5' RACE reads via MiXCR and lists one record per CDR3 protein. Of 380,000 or so distinct CDR3 sequences listed, over 13% are singletons. The material sequenced was PBMCs or a T cell subset sorted from them (not recorded which). The receptors come from a man aged 18 to 29 who had mild COVID-19 (a few samples of this study predate the infection). Cell type and time point are not known.

The chain has TRBV7-2 and TRBJ1-1; 7 positions match TRBD1. The CDR3 has 13 amino acids. Germline V gives CDR1 SGHTA, CDR2 FQGNSA. V dropped 4 bases and J dropped 10; count of bases not matched to a gene: 9. The CDR3 here is CASSSGQDLGAFF. CDR3 nucleotide sequence: TGTGCCAGCAGCTCCGGACAGGACCTAGGAGCTTTCTTT.

This rearrangement joins TRBV7-7 to TRBJ2-7, with D perhaps matching TRBD1 (7 bases). This CDR3 has 15 residues. Germline CDR1 SSHAT, CDR2 FNYEAQ (reference sequence). The CDR3 DNA follows: TGTGCTAGCAGTCCAAGGCGGGACAGATCGCACGAGCAGTACGTC. It specifies CASSPRRDRSHEQYV.

This clonotype was counted at least ten times. The chain joins TRBV20-1 to TRBJ1-2; D might be TRBD1 (5 bases). The V and J ends lost 4 bases and 7 bases respectively, with 10 bases between them. The CDR3 extends over 11 amino acids. The germline CDR1 and CDR2 sequences are DFQATT and SNEGSKA (reference sequence). The CDR3 DNA is TGCAGTGCTACAGGGTCGGGTGGCTACACCTTC. Residues: CSATGSGGYTF.

This clonotype was found a few times. The chain uses TRBV12-3 or TRBV12-4 and TRBJ2-2; D is ambiguous. V was cut by 8 bases and J by 1 base, with 14 bases left in between. The CDR3 totals 15 residues. CDR3 bases: TGTGCCAGCGGCCTGTGGGGTAGGAACACCGGGGAGCTGTTTTTT. Its translation is CASGLWGRNTGELFF.

This clonotype was seen a handful of times. J is TRBJ2-5 and V is TRBV15; 7 positions match TRBD1. With V trimmed by 0 bases and J by 4 bases, 5 bases remained unmatched. CDR1 is LNHNV and CDR2 is YYDKDF in the germline V gene (reference sequence). CDR3 length equals 15 residues. The DNA of the CDR3 is TGTGCCACCAGCAGAGATCCAGGGGGACGAGAGACCCAGTACTTC. Protein product: CATSRDPGGRETQYF.

This clonotype was seen a handful of times. The chain is built from TRBV5-1 and TRBJ2-7; D gene uncertain. The germline V and J ends were trimmed by 1 base and 0 bases, with 8 bases remaining between them. The germline V gene encodes CDR1 SGHRS and CDR2 YFSETQ. CDR3 size: 14 residues. The CDR3 region has the DNA TGCGCCAGCAGCTTGTATCGGGCCTCCTACGAGCAGTACTTC. This codes for CASSLYRASYEQYF.

This clonotype was observed a few times. The chain joins TRBV4-3 to TRBJ2-7; 9 positions agree with TRBD1. The germline V gene encodes CDR1 LGHNA and CDR2 YSLEER. J was trimmed by 1 base and V by 0 bases; bases with no gene match: 4. This CDR3 is 16 amino acids long. CDR3 region: CASSQDGGQGSYEQYF. The DNA for the CDR3 is TGCGCCAGCAGCCAAGATGGGGGACAGGGATCCTACGAGCAGTACTTC.

The J gene is TRBJ2-1, the V gene TRBV11-2; possible D gene TRBD1, 6 bases. CDR3 length: 14 amino acids. Deletions cut 6 bases from V and 4 bases from J, with 13 bases between. Germline loops: CDR1 SGHAT, CDR2 FQNNGV. The CDR3, as DNA: TGTGCCAGCAGGGACAGTGGGGTTTACAATGAGCAGTTCTTC. This codes for CASRDSGVYNEQFF.

The J gene is TRBJ2-3, the V gene TRBV20-1; the match to TRBD2 covers 8 bases. This CDR3 has 14 amino acids. V lost 4 bases, J lost 2 bases, and 5 bases stayed unmatched. The germline V gene has CDR1 DFQATT and CDR2 SNEGSKA (reference sequence). The CDR3 loop reads CSAIERGLTDTQYF. CDR3 DNA: TGCAGTGCTATAGAGCGGGGGCTCACAGATACGCAGTATTTT.

V usage is TRBV7-2 and J usage is TRBJ2-6; TRBD2 aligns across 9 bases. The germline gives CDR1 SGHTA, CDR2 FQGNSA. The J segment lost 4 bases and the V segment lost 4 bases, leaving 5 bases of the junction unmatched. This CDR3 is built from 16 residues. CDR3 amino acids: CASSSRTSAGANVLTF. DNA of the CDR3: TGTGCCAGCAGCTCCCGGACTAGCGCCGGGGCCAACGTCCTGACTTTC.

This clonotype was recorded a few times. This chain connects TRBV7-9 to TRBJ2-7; 10 nucleotides line up with TRBD1. This CDR3 comprises 17 residues. J gave up 3 bases and V 4 bases, and 12 bases lay outside the gene matches. The V gene's germline CDR1 is SEHNR and CDR2 FQNEAQ (reference sequence). This CDR3 reads CASSSPIRQGAYYEQYF. CDR3 DNA sequence: TGTGCCAGCAGCTCACCCATTAGACAGGGGGCATACTACGAGCAGTACTTC.

The gene calls are TRBV20-1 and TRBJ2-3; a weak D match, TRBD2 (7 bases). Trimming removed 5 bases from V and 4 bases from J, with 10 bases in between. Germline V gene lookup returns CDR1 DFQATT and CDR2 SNEGSKA (reference sequence). The CDR3 has 12 residues. As DNA, the CDR3 is TGCAGTGCTCAAGGGGGGGCAGATACGCAGTATTTT. Translated, it gives CSAQGGADTQYF.

The V gene is TRBV6-6, the J gene TRBJ1-6; 9 positions match TRBD1. In germline, CDR1 is MNHNY, CDR2 SVGAGI (reference sequence). CDR3 size: 13 residues. Losses at the gene ends were 8 bases for V and 9 bases for J; bases not matched to a gene: 5. The CDR3 DNA follows: TGTGCCAGCCACAGGGGGCGAGGTTCACCCCTCCACTTT. Encoded protein: CASHRGRGSPLHF.

This clonotype showed up just a few times. This chain connects TRBV29-1 to TRBJ1-1; D is perhaps TRBD1 (5 bases). V lost 4 bases to trimming and J lost 1 base, with 13 bases between them. CDR1 SQVTM and CDR2 ANQGSEA come from the germline V gene. The CDR3 runs to 14 residues. CDR3 amino acids: CSVVRQGTNTEAFF. The CDR3 nucleotides are TGCAGCGTTGTTCGGCAGGGAACGAACACTGAAGCTTTCTTT.

V and J are TRBV4-1 and TRBJ2-7; 8 bases are shared with TRBD2. The trim removed 0 bases at V and 7 bases at J, leaving 17 bases unmatched. The CDR3 length is 18 residues. Germline V gene lookup returns CDR1 MGHRA and CDR2 YSYEKL. The CDR3 nucleotides read TGCGCCAGCAGCCAAGATTTATCGTATACTAGCGGTGGATTGGAGCAGTACTTC. It yields the protein CASSQDLSYTSGGLEQYF.

The chain employs TRBV10-3 and TRBJ2-1, with D maybe TRBD1 (6 bases). Trimming cost V 8 bases and J 6 bases, with 14 bases left between them. This CDR3 region has 13 residues. Germline loops: CDR1 ENHRY, CDR2 SYGVKD. For the CDR3, the DNA is TGTGCCATCGGGTTTCAGGGGCGCAATGAGCAGTTCTTC. The encoded protein is CAIGFQGRNEQFF.

This clonotype appeared many times. The chain joins TRBV5-1 to TRBJ1-1; D is perhaps TRBD1 (5 bases). The CDR3 has 13 amino acids. Trimming stripped 1 base from V and 4 bases from J, with 8 bases between. CDR1 is SGHRS, CDR2 YFSETQ, per germline. This chain's CDR3 is CASSLKGTTEAFF. In DNA, the CDR3 is TGCGCCAGCAGCTTGAAAGGGACCACTGAAGCTTTCTTT.

The chain links TRBV9 to TRBJ1-1, with D possibly being TRBD1 (5 bases). CDR1 SGDLS and CDR2 YYNGEE come from the germline V gene. V shed 1 base and J shed 4 bases, with 11 bases lying between them. This CDR3 region has 14 residues. This chain's CDR3 is CASSVLSGGTEAFF. The CDR3 region has the DNA TGTGCCAGCAGCGTATTATCGGGGGGCACTGAAGCTTTCTTT.